The 13 T cell receptor beta chains listed next were all sequenced from one sample in a study of CD8 T cells in ankylosing spondylitis. TCRdb re-derived calls from the 5' RACE reads in MiXCR, one entry per CDR3 protein. The sample lists 24,000 or so distinct CDR3 sequences, 10% to 15% seen once, with around 37% in the top ten. The sequenced sample consisted of blood. The receptor set was obtained from a male donor with ankylosing spondylitis or in good health (not recorded which).

This clonotype was seen a handful of times. The chain recombines TRBV7-2 with TRBJ2-1; 14 bases are shared with TRBD2. The CDR3 covers 15 residues. The junction had 5 bases not matched to a gene; V was cut back by 4 bases and J by 9 bases. Looked up from germline, CDR1 is SGHTA and CDR2 is FQGNSA. This CDR3 is CASSYRTSGGFEQFF. The DNA of the CDR3 is TGTGCCAGCAGCTACCGGACTAGCGGGGGGTTTGAGCAGTTCTTC.

The chain links TRBV30 to TRBJ2-2; the D is unclear. Trimming removed 1 base at V and 4 bases at J, with 13 bases between. Looked up from germline, CDR1 is GTSNPN and CDR2 is SVGIG (reference sequence). The CDR3 consists of 15 residues. This CDR3 reads CAWSALSWGTGELFF. The CDR3 DNA follows: TGTGCCTGGAGTGCACTATCCTGGGGCACCGGGGAGCTGTTTTTT.

This clonotype was counted many times. The chain carries TRBV4-2 and TRBJ2-5; TRBD2 matches at 8 bases. This CDR3 is built from 15 residues. The V gene's germline CDR1 is LGHNA and CDR2 YNFKEQ. Unmatched junction bases numbered 9, after V lost 4 bases and J lost 5 bases. The CDR3: CASSRTSGPGETQYF. In DNA, the CDR3 is TGTGCCAGCAGCCGAACTAGCGGTCCGGGGGAGACCCAGTACTTC.

This clonotype appeared many times. The J gene is TRBJ2-7, the V gene TRBV24-1; 7 positions match TRBD1. The junction had 6 bases not matched to a gene; V was cut back by 4 bases and J by 7 bases. The CDR3 spans 13 residues. CDR1 and CDR2 (germline): KGHDR, SFDVKD. CDR3 protein: CATSDSTGNEQYF. Here the CDR3 DNA reads TGTGCCACCAGTGACTCGACAGGGAATGAGCAGTACTTC.

V and J are TRBV28 and TRBJ1-5, with D unresolved. Germline CDR1 is MDHEN and CDR2 is SYDVKM. V lost 5 bases and J 7 bases, leaving 18 bases between the germline ends. This CDR3 contains 15 residues. The CDR3 sequence: CASSPERTGIQPQHF. CDR3 DNA: TGTGCCAGCAGTCCCGAAAGAACCGGTATACAGCCCCAGCATTTT.

The table lists this clonotype with a few counts. V is TRBV15 and J is TRBJ2-1; D is unresolved. Germline values: CDR1 LNHNV, CDR2 YYDKDF (reference sequence). CDR3 length: 12 residues. V was pared by 3 bases and J by 10 bases, with 10 bases between. The CDR3 is CATSRSPREQFF. The CDR3 coding sequence is TGTGCCACCAGCAGGTCGCCTAGGGAGCAGTTCTTC.

Many counts were recorded for this clonotype. This chain uses TRBV28 with TRBJ2-4, with D unresolved. Per germline, CDR1 MDHEN and CDR2 SYDVKM. The CDR3 covers 11 residues. Trimming cost V 7 bases and J 8 bases, with 9 bases left between them. The CDR3 is CASNSGYIQYF. The CDR3, as DNA: TGTGCCAGCAATAGTGGCTACATTCAGTACTTC.

This clonotype was observed many times. The chain joins TRBV28 to TRBJ2-7; TRBD1 might be the D (5 bases). Trimming took off 3 bases at V and 4 bases at J, with 7 bases between the two ends. The CDR3 has 12 residues. The V gene's germline CDR1 is MDHEN and CDR2 SYDVKM. CDR3 region: CASSFQGYEQYV. CDR3 nucleotides: TGTGCCAGCAGTTTTCAGGGATACGAGCAGTACGTC.

The chain has TRBV29-1 and TRBJ2-3, with 7 bases matching TRBD1. Germline-derived CDR1 and CDR2 are SQVTM and ANQGSEA. The CDR3 totals 17 residues. Trimming removed 1 base from V and 4 bases from J; junction bases left unmatched: 14. The CDR3 DNA is TGCAGCGTTGAAGGAAATACAGGGGACCCTGCACCAGATACGCAGTATTTT. Translated, it gives CSVEGNTGDPAPDTQYF.

The sample holds many counts of this clonotype. CDR3 DNA sequence: TGTGCCAGCAGCATTACCGACAGGTGGACCGGTGGCTACACCTTC. It encodes CASSITDRWTGGYTF. The V call is TRBV9, the J call TRBJ1-2; possible D gene TRBD1, 6 bases. V was trimmed by 4 bases and J by 7 bases, leaving 20 bases between them. From germline, CDR1 is SGDLS and CDR2 YYNGEE. The CDR3 has 15 amino acids.

This clonotype was recorded many times. This chain uses TRBV6-5 with TRBJ2-7; D might be TRBD1 or TRBD2, each matching 5 bases. The length of the CDR3 is 11 residues. V was clipped by 7 bases and J by 7 bases, with 11 bases between them. Germline V gene sequence: CDR1 MNHEY, CDR2 SVGAGI. DNA of the CDR3: TGTGCCAGCACCGACAGCGGTGAGCAGTACTTC. It yields the protein CASTDSGEQYF.

This clonotype was counted ten times or more. The rearrangement joins TRBV20-1 to TRBJ1-1; D is uncertain. The CDR3 is made up of 13 amino acids. The ends were cut back, 4 bases at V and 8 bases at J, with 17 bases in the middle. Germline V CDR1 and CDR2: DFQATT, SNEGSKA (reference sequence). The CDR3 nucleotides read TGCAGTGCTACCCGGTATGGGGAAGGGGAAGCTTTCTTT. Translating gives CSATRYGEGEAFF.

There are many counts of this clonotype. The chain recombines TRBV9 with TRBJ2-7; no clear D. The CDR3 consists of 12 residues. V was cut by 0 bases and J by 3 bases, with 4 bases left in between. The germline V gene has CDR1 SGDLS and CDR2 YYNGEE. In DNA, the CDR3 is TGTGCCAGCAGCGTAGCCCGCTACGAGCAGTACGTC. Translation: CASSVARYEQYV.